The source of this T cell receptor (beta chain) is a study of CD8+CD57+ T cells in acquired aplastic anemia. Study in general: On average, sorted CD4+ and CD8+ cells gave 2.5 to 4 ug of DNA. Reads per healthy sample averaged roughly 10 million (CD4+) and 11 million to 14 million (CD8+).

The study profiled TCR beta VDJ and CDR3 using genomic DNA as template. MiXCR, run by TCRdb on the reads, gives a single entry per CDR3 protein. Of about 190,000 distinct CDR3 sequences in the sample, less than 65% were seen once. About this clonotype itself: The antigen remains undetermined.

Findings and limits, study-wide: Patients and controls turned out to have twenty-nine CD8+ CDR3 sequences in common.

V lost 4 bases, J lost 5 bases, and 8 bases stayed unmatched. Germline V gene sequence: CDR1 SQVTM, CDR2 ANQGSEA. The CDR3 consists of 14 residues. This TCR derives from a human donor in good health, serving as a control. The V and J genes are TRBV29-1 and TRBJ2-7, with 10 bases aligning to TRBD1. Specimen: sorted CD4+, CD8+, or CD8+CD57+ T cells (not recorded which) from PBMCs. CDR3 sequence reads: CSVAPGQGIHEQYF. CDR3 bases: TGCAGCGTTGCCCCGGGACAGGGGATCCACGAGCAGTACTTC.